Listed here are 24 T cell receptor beta chains from one sample, sequenced in a study of blood T cell repertoires in COVID-19. The protocol was immunoSEQ multiplex PCR, while the TCRdb copy is restricted to in-frame clones and leaves out a portion. The sample shows about 110,000 clones, about 86% of them seen only once. Sequencing used peripheral blood. All receptors come from a man at least 80 years old with acute or convalescent COVID-19.

The chain recombines TRBV11-3 with TRBJ2-3, with TRBD2 as a possible D gene (5 bases). The V gene lost 0 bases and the J gene lost 2 bases, with 9 bases spanning the gap. The CDR3 is 15 residues long. The germline CDR1 and CDR2 sequences are SGHNT and YENEEA. The CDR3 here is CASSLESGYTDTQYF. In nucleotides, the CDR3 is TGTGCCAGCAGCTTAGAGAGCGGTTACACAGATACGCAGTATTTT.

This clone has a count of ten or more. The chain employs TRBV6-5 and TRBJ1-2, with unresolved D. The length of the CDR3 is 13 residues. Per germline, CDR1 MNHEY and CDR2 SVGAGI. The germline V and J ends were trimmed by 8 bases and 4 bases, with 14 bases remaining between them. The CDR3 sequence is CASRQRESYGYTF. In nucleotides, the CDR3 is TGTGCCAGCCGTCAACGGGAGAGCTATGGCTACACCTTC.

The J gene is TRBJ1-4, the V gene TRBV7-9; D is perhaps TRBD1 (6 bases). This CDR3 contains 16 residues. Looked up from germline, CDR1 is SEHNR and CDR2 is FQNEAQ (reference sequence). The V end lost 4 bases, the J end lost 0 bases, and 12 bases lay between the germline ends. CDR3: CASSSGTRATNEKLFF. CDR3 coding DNA: TGTGCCAGCAGCTCCGGGACAAGGGCAACTAATGAAAAACTGTTTTTT.

The chain links TRBV5-1 to TRBJ1-4, with unresolved D. The germline V gene has CDR1 SGHRS and CDR2 YFSETQ. This CDR3 has 13 amino acids. V was trimmed by 4 bases and J by 8 bases, leaving 12 bases between them. The CDR3 protein is CASSREVREKLFF. CDR3 sequence (DNA): TGCGCCAGCAGCCGTGAGGTTAGGGAAAAACTGTTTTTT.

The V and J genes are TRBV3-1 (or the pseudogene TRBV3-2) and TRBJ2-1, with D possibly matching TRBD2 (6 bases). CDR1 and CDR2 from the germline V gene are LGHDT and YNNKEL (reference sequence). The CDR3 is 15 residues long. V was shortened by 1 base and J by 6 bases, with 13 bases between the two germline ends. The CDR3 protein is CASSQVSLATNEQFF. The CDR3 region has the DNA TGTGCCAGCAGCCAAGTTAGCCTAGCGACCAATGAGCAGTTCTTC.

In DNA form, the CDR3 reads TGTGCCAGCTCACTACAGGGGTCGACTGGAAACACCATATATTTT. As protein: CASSLQGSTGNTIYF. This chain links TRBV18 with TRBJ1-3; 7 bases align to TRBD1. The CDR3 has 15 amino acids. Germline values: CDR1 KGHSH, CDR2 LQKENI. Trimming cost V 4 bases and J 2 bases; bases outside gene matches: 5.

The chain is built from TRBV3-1 (or the pseudogene TRBV3-2) and TRBJ2-2; TRBD2 matches at 8 bases. Germline CDR1 LGHDT, CDR2 YNNKEL (reference sequence). V shed 6 bases, J shed 2 bases, and the junction held 5 bases outside the gene matches. The CDR3 totals 15 residues. The CDR3 DNA reads as TGTGCCAGCAGATACGGGACTAGTAACACCGGGGAGCTGTTTTTT. This encodes CASRYGTSNTGELFF.

The gene calls are TRBV28 and TRBJ2-7, with D uncertain. Germline CDR1 and CDR2: MDHEN and SYDVKM. The CDR3 is 11 amino acids. Trimming cost V 7 bases and J 6 bases, with 10 bases left between them. The CDR3 DNA is TGTGCCAGCACTACGACGGGCGAGCAGTACTTC. Its protein product is CASTTTGEQYF. Based on the CDR3 plus reference TRBV28 and TRBJ2-7, the full variable domain is DVKVTQSSRYLVKRTGEKVFLECVQDMDHENMFWYRQDPGLGLRLIYFSYDVKMKEKGDIPEGYSVSREKKERFSLILESASTNQTSMYLCASTTTGEQYFGPGTRLTVT.

This chain links TRBV5-1 with TRBJ1-5, with D possibly TRBD1 on 5 matching bases. V lost 4 bases and J 5 bases, leaving 19 bases between the germline ends. The CDR3 is 16 amino acids. CDR1 SGHRS and CDR2 YFSETQ come from the germline V gene. CDR3 nucleotide sequence: TGCGCCAGCAGCCCGGACGGGGGGGGTACCGATCAGCCCCAGCATTTT. This translates into CASSPDGGGTDQPQHF. Full variable domain (rest looked up from reference TRBV5-1 and TRBJ1-5): KAGVTQTPRYLIKTRGQQVTLSCSPISGHRSVSWYQQTPGQGLQFLFEYFSETQRNKGNFPGRFSGRQFSNSRSEMNVSTLELGDSALYLCASSPDGGGTDQPQHFGDGTRLSIL.

This sequence joins TRBV7-2 and TRBJ2-7, with TRBD2 matching 8 bases. In germline, CDR1 is SGHTA, CDR2 FQGNSA. This CDR3 has 15 amino acids. J gave up 2 bases and V 1 base, and 4 bases lay outside the gene matches. CDR3 sequence (DNA): TGTGCCAGCAGCTTAGGGGCGGGAGGACCCTACGAGCAGTACTTC. It translates to CASSLGAGGPYEQYF.

The rearrangement joins TRBV28 to TRBJ2-3, with TRBD2 as a possible D gene (6 bases). The CDR3 consists of 15 residues. The germline V and J ends were trimmed by 3 bases and 5 bases, with 15 bases remaining between them. Per germline, CDR1 MDHEN and CDR2 SYDVKM. For the CDR3, the DNA is TGTGCCAGCAGTTTCGCGGGACCTCTAAAAGATACGCAGTATTTT. Encoded protein: CASSFAGPLKDTQYF.

In this sample, this clone turned up once. CDR3 protein: CAWTGRGHVGEAFF. CDR3 bases: TGTGCCTGGACTGGCAGGGGGCACGTTGGTGAAGCTTTCTTT. The chain uses TRBV30 and TRBJ1-1; 8 positions agree with TRBD1. This CDR3 region has 14 residues. Germline lookup yields CDR1 GTSNPN and CDR2 SVGIG (reference sequence). J gave up 7 bases and V 4 bases, and 11 bases lay outside the gene matches. The variable domain in full, completed from reference TRBV30 and TRBJ1-1, reads SQTIHQWPATLVQPVGSPLSLECTVEGTSNPNLYWYRQAAGRGLQLLFYSVGIGQISSEVPQNLSASRPQDRQFILSSKKLLLSDSGFYLCAWTGRGHVGEAFFGQGTRLTVV.

The CDR3 is CAWSVRVGYTF. DNA for the CDR3: TGTGCCTGGAGTGTACGCGTTGGCTACACCTTC. The rearrangement joins TRBV30 to TRBJ1-2; D gene uncertain. Between the trimmed V and J ends, which lost 0 bases and 7 bases, there was a span of 6 bases. This CDR3 is 11 amino acids long. Germline CDR1 GTSNPN, CDR2 SVGIG (reference sequence).

The sample holds one count of this clone. The CDR3 nucleotides read TGCGCCAGCAGCTTGGATCAGACAGGAGGCAACACAGATACGCAGTATTTT. Its translation: CASSLDQTGGNTDTQYF. This chain joins TRBV5-1 and TRBJ2-3, with D possibly matching TRBD1 (6 bases). The CDR3 is made up of 17 amino acids. CDR1 and CDR2 from the germline V gene are SGHRS and YFSETQ. Trimming shortened V by 0 bases and J by 2 bases, and 16 bases separated the two germline ends.

The CDR3 loop reads CASSLRELSNTQYF. The CDR3 DNA follows: TGTGCCAGCAGCTTACGGGAACTATCGAATACGCAGTATTTT. The chain uses TRBV11-2 and TRBJ2-3, with D possibly TRBD2 on 5 matching bases. Germline loops: CDR1 SGHAT, CDR2 FQNNGV. The CDR3 has 14 residues. V was pared by 2 bases and J by 7 bases, with 13 bases between. The variable domain in full, with the rest retrieved from reference TRBV11-2 and TRBJ2-3, is EAGVAQSPRYKIIEKRQSVAFWCNPISGHATLYWYQQILGQGPKLLIQFQNNGVVDDSQLPKDRFSAERLKGVDSTLKIQPAKLEDSAVYLCASSLRELSNTQYFGPGTRLTVL.

This chain connects TRBV28 to TRBJ1-1; a weak D match, TRBD1 (5 bases). The CDR3 sequence is 15 residues long. Between the trimmed V and J ends, which lost 3 bases and 3 bases, there was a span of 14 bases. In germline, CDR1 is MDHEN, CDR2 SYDVKM. The DNA of the CDR3 is TGTGCCAGCAGTTTCTCGGGGGGAAGGTACACTGAAGCTTTCTTT. Translation gives CASSFSGGRYTEAFF.

This clone appeared a single time. This rearrangement joins TRBV11-2 to TRBJ1-1; D gene unclear. CDR1 and CDR2 from the germline V gene are SGHAT and FQNNGV. The CDR3 extends over 14 amino acids. Trimming shortened V by 4 bases and J by 2 bases, and 11 bases separated the two germline ends. This CDR3 is CASSSRGGNTEAFF. Written as DNA, the CDR3 is TGTGCCAGCAGCTCCCGTGGAGGTAACACTGAAGCTTTCTTT.

This clone occurred a few times. This chain connects TRBV20-1 to TRBJ1-5; no reliable D call. This CDR3 contains 13 residues. The germline gives CDR1 DFQATT, CDR2 SNEGSKA (reference sequence). V was shortened by 3 bases and J by 5 bases, with 11 bases between the two germline ends. CDR3: CSASVQLDQPQHF. CDR3 nucleotide sequence: TGCAGTGCTAGTGTTCAGCTAGATCAGCCCCAGCATTTT.

In this sample, this clone turned up a few times. The chain is built from TRBV6-5 and TRBJ2-3; D is possibly TRBD2 (7 bases). The germline V gene has CDR1 MNHEY and CDR2 SVGAGI. The CDR3 runs 15 residues. V gave up 4 bases and J gave up 0 bases, with 11 bases separating them. The CDR3 spells CASSWEGGSTDTQYF. DNA for the CDR3: TGTGCCAGCAGTTGGGAGGGGGGTAGCACAGATACGCAGTATTTT.

The rearrangement uses TRBV14 and TRBJ1-4; D is possibly TRBD1 (5 bases). This CDR3 comprises 17 residues. Trimming took 1 base from V and 0 from J, leaving 12 bases between them. In germline, CDR1 is SGHDN, CDR2 FVKESK. The CDR3 loop is CASSQGQFASTNEKLFF. As DNA, the CDR3 is TGTGCCAGCAGCCAAGGACAGTTTGCGTCAACTAATGAAAAACTGTTTTTT.

This clone was observed a few times. V usage is TRBV6-5 and J usage is TRBJ2-1; 11 nucleotides align to TRBD2. CDR1 is MNHEY, CDR2 SVGAGI, per germline. V shed 4 bases, J shed 6 bases, and the junction held 8 bases outside the gene matches. The CDR3 is 16 residues long. CDR3 loop: CASSSFSGRASNEQFF. The CDR3 DNA reads as TGTGCCAGCAGTTCTTTTAGCGGGAGGGCCAGCAATGAGCAGTTCTTC.

This chain uses TRBV5-1 with TRBJ2-5; D is unresolved. CDR1 SGHRS and CDR2 YFSETQ come from the germline V gene. This CDR3 region has 14 residues. V lost 0 bases and J lost 3, with 9 bases in between. The CDR3 sequence is CASSLATVEETQYF. CDR3 in DNA: TGCGCCAGCAGCTTGGCAACAGTCGAAGAGACCCAGTACTTC.

This clone was detected ten times or more. The chain is built from TRBV5-6 and TRBJ1-6; no clear D. The germline gives CDR1 SGHDT, CDR2 YYEEEE. V was clipped by 0 bases and J by 5 bases, with 9 bases between them. The CDR3 consists of 15 residues. CDR3 DNA: TGTGCCAGCAGCTTGGTACAGTCGGATAATTCACCCCTCCACTTT. Translation gives CASSLVQSDNSPLHF.

Only a few counts were recorded for this clone. V is TRBV6-2 or TRBV6-3 and J is TRBJ1-2; 10 bases match TRBD1. This CDR3 spans 16 amino acids. Germline V gene sequence: CDR1 MNHEY, CDR2 SVGEGT. The trim removed 0 bases at V and 7 bases at J, leaving 8 bases unmatched. The CDR3 sequence is CASSYSRDRGSSGYTF. In DNA, the CDR3 is TGTGCCAGCAGTTACTCCCGGGACAGGGGATCTTCTGGCTACACCTTC.